This T cell receptor beta chain was captured in a study of T cells in Graves' hyperthyroidism and ophthalmopathy. Orbital computed tomography and thyroid ultrasound, together with serum TRAb and thyroxine and clinical symptoms, were used for diagnoses. TCR beta CDR3 region amplification was performed from RNA transcripts. HTBI primers drove first-round RT-PCR of the TCR CDR3. MiXCR was run by TCRdb on the multiplex PCR reads, yielding one entry per CDR3 protein. Here the sample spans hundreds of thousands of distinct CDR3 sequences, about 15% being singletons. V gave up 6 bases and J gave up 0 bases; unmatched junction bases: 2. The CDR3 covers 15 residues. Germline lookup yields CDR1 MDHEN and CDR2 SYDVKM. This clonotype was recorded at least ten times.

The sample was blood. The clonotype comes from a woman in her thirties or forties with Graves' ophthalmopathy. V gene TRBV28 combines with J gene TRBJ2-7, with 13 bases that match TRBD2. This CDR3 is CASRGLAGISYEQYF. The CDR3 DNA reads as TGTGCCAGCAGGGGACTAGCGGGAATCTCCTACGAGCAGTACTTC.